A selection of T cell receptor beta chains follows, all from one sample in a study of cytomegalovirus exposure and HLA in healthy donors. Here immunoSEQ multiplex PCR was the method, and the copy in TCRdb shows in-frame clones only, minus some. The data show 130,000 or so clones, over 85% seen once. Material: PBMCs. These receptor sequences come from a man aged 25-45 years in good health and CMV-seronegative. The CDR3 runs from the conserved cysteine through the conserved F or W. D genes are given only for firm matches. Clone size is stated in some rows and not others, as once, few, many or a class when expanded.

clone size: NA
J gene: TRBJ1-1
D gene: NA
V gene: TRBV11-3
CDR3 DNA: TGTGCCAGCAGCTTAGCCGAGTACACTGAAGCTTTCTTT
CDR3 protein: CASSLAEYTEAFF

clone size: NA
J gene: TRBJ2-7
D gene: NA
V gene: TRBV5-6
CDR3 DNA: TGTGCCAGCAGCTCAATACTCCCCCACGAGCAGTACTTC
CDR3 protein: CASSSILPHEQYF

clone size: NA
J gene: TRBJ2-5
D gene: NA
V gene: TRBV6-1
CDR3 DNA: TGTGCCAGCAGTGAGGAGGCCCAAGAGACCCAGTACTTC
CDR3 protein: CASSEEAQETQYF

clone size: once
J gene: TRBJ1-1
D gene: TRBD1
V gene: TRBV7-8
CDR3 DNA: TGTGCCAGCGATAACAGGGGAACTGAAGCTTTCTTT
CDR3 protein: CASDNRGTEAFF

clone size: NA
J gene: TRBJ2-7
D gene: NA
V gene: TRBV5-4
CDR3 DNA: TGTGCCAGCAGCCCCGGGGTGGGGGGATGGGGCTACGAGCAGTACTTC
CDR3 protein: CASSPGVGGWGYEQYF

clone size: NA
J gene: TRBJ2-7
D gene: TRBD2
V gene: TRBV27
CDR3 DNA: TGTGCCAGCAGTTCGAGCGGGGGCCCAATGAACGAGCAGTACTTC
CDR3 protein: CASSSSGGPMNEQYF

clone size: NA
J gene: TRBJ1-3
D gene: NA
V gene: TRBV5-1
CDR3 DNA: TGCGCCAGCAGCGTGCAGTCGGGGAGCGCTGGAAACACCATATATTTT
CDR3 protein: CASSVQSGSAGNTIYF

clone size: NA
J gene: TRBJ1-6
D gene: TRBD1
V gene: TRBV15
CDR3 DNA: TGTGCCACCGAGCCGGACAGGGGTAATTCACCCCTCCACTTT
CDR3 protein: CATEPDRGNSPLHF

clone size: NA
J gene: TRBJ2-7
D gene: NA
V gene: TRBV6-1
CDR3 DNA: TGTGCCAGCAGTGAAGCGGGGGCCGCAGACTGGTACTTC
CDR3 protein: CASSEAGAADWYF

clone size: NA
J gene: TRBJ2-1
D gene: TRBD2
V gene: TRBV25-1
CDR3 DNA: TGTGCCAGCCGGACTAGCGGGGGGGCCAATGAGCAGTTCTTC
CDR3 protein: CASRTSGGANEQFF

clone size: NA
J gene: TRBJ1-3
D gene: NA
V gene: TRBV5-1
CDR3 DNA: TGCGCCAGCAGCTTGGGAGCGGCCTCTGGAAACACCATATATTTT
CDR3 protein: CASSLGAASGNTIYF

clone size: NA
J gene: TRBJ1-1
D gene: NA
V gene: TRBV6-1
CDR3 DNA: TGTGCCAGCAGACACAGAGAGTACACTGAAGCTTTCTTT
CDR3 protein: CASRHREYTEAFF

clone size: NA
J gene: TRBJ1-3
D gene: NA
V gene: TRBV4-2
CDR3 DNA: TGTGCCAGCAGCCAAGATCGCGGGGGCCCTGGAAACACCATATATTTT
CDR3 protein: CASSQDRGGPGNTIYF

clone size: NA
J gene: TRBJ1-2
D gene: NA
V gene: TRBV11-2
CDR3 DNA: TGTGCCAGCAGCACCCCCGGACAGACTAACTATGGCTACACCTTC
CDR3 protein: CASSTPGQTNYGYTF

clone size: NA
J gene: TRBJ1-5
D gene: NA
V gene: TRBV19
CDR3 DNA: TGTGCCAGTAGTCCCGACAATGCCGGGGAGCCCCAGCATTTT
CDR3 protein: CASSPDNAGEPQHF

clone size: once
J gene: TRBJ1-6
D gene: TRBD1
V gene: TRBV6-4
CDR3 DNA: TGTGCCAAACCTATAGGGGGCCCCTATAATTCACCCCTCCACTTT
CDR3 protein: CAKPIGGPYNSPLHF

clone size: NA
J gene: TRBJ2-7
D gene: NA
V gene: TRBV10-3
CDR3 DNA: TGTGCCATCAGTGAGTCTACCTACGAGCAGTACTTC
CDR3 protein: CAISESTYEQYF

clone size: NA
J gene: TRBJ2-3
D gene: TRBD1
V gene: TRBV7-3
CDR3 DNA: TGTGCCAGCAGCCCGACAGGGGGCACAGATACGCAGTATTTT
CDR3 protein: CASSPTGGTDTQYF

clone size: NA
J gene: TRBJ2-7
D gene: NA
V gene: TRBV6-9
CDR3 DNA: TGTGCCAGCAGGGCTCGCGGGCAGGAGAACTACGAGCAGTACTTC
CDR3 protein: CASRARGQENYEQYF

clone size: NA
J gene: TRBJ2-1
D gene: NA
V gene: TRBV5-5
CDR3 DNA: TGTGCCAGCAGCTTAGGTCGGGACAGGCTAGCGGCAAACAATGAGCAGTTCTTC
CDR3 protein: CASSLGRDRLAANNEQFF

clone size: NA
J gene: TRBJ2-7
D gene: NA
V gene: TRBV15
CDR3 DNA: TGTGCCACCAGCAGAGAAAGATCGGACAGTTACTACGAGCAGTACTTC
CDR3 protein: CATSRERSDSYYEQYF

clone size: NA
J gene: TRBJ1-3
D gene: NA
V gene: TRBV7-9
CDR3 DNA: TGTGCCAGCAGCTTAGTGAGCTCTGGAAACACCATATATTTT
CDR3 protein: CASSLVSSGNTIYF

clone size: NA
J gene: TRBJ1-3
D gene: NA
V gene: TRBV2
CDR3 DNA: TGTGCCAGCAGTGAAGCGCCTCCCTGGGGGCCAAAATCTGGAAACACCATATATTTT
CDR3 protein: CASSEAPPWGPKSGNTIYF

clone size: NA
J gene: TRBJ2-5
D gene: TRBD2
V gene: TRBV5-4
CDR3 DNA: TGTGCCAGCAGCTCCCTAGCGGGGGTCGAGACCCAGTACTTC
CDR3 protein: CASSSLAGVETQYF

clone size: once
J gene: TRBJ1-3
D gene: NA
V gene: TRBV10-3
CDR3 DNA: TGTGCCATCGGCGGGGGCTCTGGAAACACCATATATTTT
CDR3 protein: CAIGGGSGNTIYF

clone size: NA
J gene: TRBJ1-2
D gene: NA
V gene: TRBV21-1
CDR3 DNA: TGTGCCAGCAGCACCTTGGACAGGCCCGACTATGGCTACACCTTC
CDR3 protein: CASSTLDRPDYGYTF

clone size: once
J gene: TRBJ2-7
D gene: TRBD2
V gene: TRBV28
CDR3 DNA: TGTGCCAGCACCCCCGGGAGGGGCCCTACTCGAGAGCAGTACTTC
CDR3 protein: CASTPGRGPTREQYF

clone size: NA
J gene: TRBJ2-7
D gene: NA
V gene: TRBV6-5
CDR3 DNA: TGTGCCAGCAGGGACAGAGTCTACGAGCAGTACTTC
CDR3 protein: CASRDRVYEQYF

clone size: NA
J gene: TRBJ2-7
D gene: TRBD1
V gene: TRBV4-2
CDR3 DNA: TGTGCCAGCAGCCAGGCTCTCCGGGACAGGCCCTACGAGCAGTACTTC
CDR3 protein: CASSQALRDRPYEQYF

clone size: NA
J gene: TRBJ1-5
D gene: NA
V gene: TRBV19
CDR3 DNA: TGTGCCAGTAGTAGCCAGGGCCATCAGCCCCAGCATTTT
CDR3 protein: CASSSQGHQPQHF

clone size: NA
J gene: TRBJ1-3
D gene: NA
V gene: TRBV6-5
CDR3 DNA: TGTGCCAGCACCTTAGGAAACACCATATATTTT
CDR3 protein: CASTLGNTIYF

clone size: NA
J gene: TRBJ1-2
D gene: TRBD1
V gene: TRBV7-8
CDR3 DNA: TGTGCCAGCAGCTTAGTAACAGGGGATTTCTATGGCTACACCTTC
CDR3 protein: CASSLVTGDFYGYTF

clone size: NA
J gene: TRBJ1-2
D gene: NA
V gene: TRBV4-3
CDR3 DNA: TGCGCCAGCAGCCAATTTTCAGGCAGGCCTGGAGGTACCTTC
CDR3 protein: CASSQFSGRPGGTF

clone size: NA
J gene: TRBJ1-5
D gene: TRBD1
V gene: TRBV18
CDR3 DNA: TGTGCCAGCTCACCGGACAGGTATCAGCCCCAGCATTTT
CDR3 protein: CASSPDRYQPQHF

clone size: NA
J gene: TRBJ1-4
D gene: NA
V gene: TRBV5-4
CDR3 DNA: TGTGCCAGCAGCTCCTCCGGGATTAGCGATGAAAAACTGTTTTTT
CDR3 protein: CASSSSGISDEKLFF

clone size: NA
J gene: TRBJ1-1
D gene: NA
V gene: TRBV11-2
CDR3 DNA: TGTGCCAGCAGCTTCCAGGGATTTACTGAAGCTTTCTTT
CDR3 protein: CASSFQGFTEAFF

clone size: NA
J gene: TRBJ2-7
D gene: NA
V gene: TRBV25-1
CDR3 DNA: TGTGCCAGCAGTGACCGGCTAGCGATTATAAAGCAGTACTTC
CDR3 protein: CASSDRLAIIKQYF

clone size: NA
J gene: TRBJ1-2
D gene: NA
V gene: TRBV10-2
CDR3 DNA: TGCGCCAGCAGTGAGTTTTCCAGGACAAACTATGGCTACACCTTC
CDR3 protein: CASSEFSRTNYGYTF

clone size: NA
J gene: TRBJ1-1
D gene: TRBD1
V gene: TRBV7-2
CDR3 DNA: TGTGCCAGCAGCTACCAGGGGGAGGAGGCTTTCTTT
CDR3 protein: CASSYQGEEAFF

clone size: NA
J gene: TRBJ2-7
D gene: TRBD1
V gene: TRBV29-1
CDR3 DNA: TGCAGCGCCCTCCCGACAGGGGTCTTCCAAACCTCCGAGCAGTACTTC
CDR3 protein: CSALPTGVFQTSEQYF

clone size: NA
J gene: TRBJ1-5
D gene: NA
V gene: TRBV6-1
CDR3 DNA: TGTGCCAGCAGTAACATGCAGAATCAGCCCCAGCATTTT
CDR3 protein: CASSNMQNQPQHF

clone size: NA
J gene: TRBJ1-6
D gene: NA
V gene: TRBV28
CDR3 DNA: TGTGCCAGCAGTTCACAAAGCCCCGCGAGGACGGGGGGGCCCCTCCACTTT
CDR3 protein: CASSSQSPARTGGPLHF

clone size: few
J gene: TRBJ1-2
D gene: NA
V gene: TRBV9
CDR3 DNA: TGTGCCAGCAGCGTAGGACACTCTGGGGAGGCAGGTGGCTACACCTTC
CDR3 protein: CASSVGHSGEAGGYTF

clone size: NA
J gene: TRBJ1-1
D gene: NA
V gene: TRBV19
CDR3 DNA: TGTGCCAGTAGTATCCGTCCTACTGAAGCTTTCTTT
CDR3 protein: CASSIRPTEAFF

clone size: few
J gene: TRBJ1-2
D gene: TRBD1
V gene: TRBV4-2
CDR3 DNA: TGTGCCAGCAGCCAAAGGGACAGGGGCTATGGCTACACCTTC
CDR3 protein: CASSQRDRGYGYTF

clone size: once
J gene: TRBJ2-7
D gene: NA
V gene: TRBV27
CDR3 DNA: TGTGCCAGCAGTTCCGGCGGGAACGAGCAGTACTTC
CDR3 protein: CASSSGGNEQYF

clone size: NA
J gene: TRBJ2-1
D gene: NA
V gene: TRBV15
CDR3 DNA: TGTGCCACCAGCAGAGTAGCCAGGGGAGATCCCAATGAGCAGTTCTTC
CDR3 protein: CATSRVARGDPNEQFF